This TCR beta chain was captured by sequencing in a study of vaccination effects on CD4 cells after COVID-19. Antigen-specific CD4+ T cells were expanded with viral peptide pools in the ViraFEST assay before sequencing. Culture lasted around eleven days before CD4+ T cell isolation. The person had PCR-confirmed SARS-CoV-2 infection between March and December 2020. In the cultures, half the medium was exchanged for IL-2 medium on days 3 and 7. Study results and caveats: Substantial clonal contraction characterized both infection- and vaccine-induced clones late after vaccination.

This CDR3 has 13 amino acids. The V and J ends lost 4 bases and 9 bases, in that order; junction bases with no gene match: 4. Germline loops: CDR1 LGHNA, CDR2 YNFKEQ. About this clone itself: Its antigen is currently unknown.

Profiled with immunoSEQ multiplex PCR; TCRdb holds only in-frame clones, not every one. Among roughly 24,000 clones listed, around 69% were seen once. This clonotype originated in a human donor who had a prior SARS-CoV-2 infection. The input for sequencing was CD4+ T cells from PBMCs cultured with SARS-CoV-2 spike peptides, taken before COVID-19 vaccination. J is TRBJ2-1 and V is TRBV4-2; 9 nucleotides match TRBD2. DNA of the CDR3: TGTGCCAGCAGCCGGCGGGGGGGCACTGAGCAGTTCTTC. This encodes CASSRRGGTEQFF.